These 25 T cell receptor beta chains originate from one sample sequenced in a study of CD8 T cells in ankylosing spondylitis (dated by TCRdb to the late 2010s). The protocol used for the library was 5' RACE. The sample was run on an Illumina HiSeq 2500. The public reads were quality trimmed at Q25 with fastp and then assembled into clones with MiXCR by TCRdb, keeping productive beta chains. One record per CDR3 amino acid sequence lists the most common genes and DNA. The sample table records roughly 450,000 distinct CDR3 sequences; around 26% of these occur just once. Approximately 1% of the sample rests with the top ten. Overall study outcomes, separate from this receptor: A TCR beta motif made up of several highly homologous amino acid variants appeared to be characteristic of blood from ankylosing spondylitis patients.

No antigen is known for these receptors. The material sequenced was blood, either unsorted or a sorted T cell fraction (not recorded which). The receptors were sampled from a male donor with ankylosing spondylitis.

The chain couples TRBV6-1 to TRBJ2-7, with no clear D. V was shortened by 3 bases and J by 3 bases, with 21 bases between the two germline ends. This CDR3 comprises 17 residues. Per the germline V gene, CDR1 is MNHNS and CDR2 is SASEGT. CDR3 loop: CASSDAGGRLVNYEQYV. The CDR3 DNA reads TGTGCCAGCAGTGATGCCGGCGGAAGGCTGGTTAACTACGAGCAGTACGTC.

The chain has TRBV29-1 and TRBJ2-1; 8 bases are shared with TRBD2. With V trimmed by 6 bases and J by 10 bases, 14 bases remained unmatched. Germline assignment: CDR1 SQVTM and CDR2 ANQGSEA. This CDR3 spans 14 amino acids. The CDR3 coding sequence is TGCAGCGTGGAGCGGGGACTAGAGGTTGGGGAGCAGTTCTTC. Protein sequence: CSVERGLEVGEQFF.

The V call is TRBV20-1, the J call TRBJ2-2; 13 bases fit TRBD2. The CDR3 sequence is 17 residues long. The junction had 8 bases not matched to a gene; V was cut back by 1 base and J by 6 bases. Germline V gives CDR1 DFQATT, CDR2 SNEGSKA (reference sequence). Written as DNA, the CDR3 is TGCAGTGCTAGAGGAGGACTAGCGGGAGAAAGGTCCGGGGAGCTGTTTTTT. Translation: CSARGGLAGERSGELFF.

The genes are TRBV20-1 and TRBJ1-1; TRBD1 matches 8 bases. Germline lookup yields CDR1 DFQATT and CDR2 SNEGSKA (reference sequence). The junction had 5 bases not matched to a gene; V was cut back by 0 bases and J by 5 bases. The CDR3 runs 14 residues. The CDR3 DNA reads TGCAGTGCTAGAGATCTGACAGGGGCTACTGAAGCTTTCTTT. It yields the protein CSARDLTGATEAFF.

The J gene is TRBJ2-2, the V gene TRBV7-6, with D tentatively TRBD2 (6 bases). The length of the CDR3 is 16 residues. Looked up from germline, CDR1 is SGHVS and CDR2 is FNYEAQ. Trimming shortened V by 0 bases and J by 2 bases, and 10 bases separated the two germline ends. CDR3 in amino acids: CASSLASGSNTGELFF. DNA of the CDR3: TGTGCCAGCAGCTTAGCCAGCGGGTCAAACACCGGGGAGCTGTTTTTT.

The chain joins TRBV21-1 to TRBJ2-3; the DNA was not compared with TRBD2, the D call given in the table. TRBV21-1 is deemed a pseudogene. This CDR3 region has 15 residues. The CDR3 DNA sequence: TGTGCCAGCAGCAAAGAGGGGACTGGTACAGATACGCAGTATTTT. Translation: CASSKEGTGTDTQYF.

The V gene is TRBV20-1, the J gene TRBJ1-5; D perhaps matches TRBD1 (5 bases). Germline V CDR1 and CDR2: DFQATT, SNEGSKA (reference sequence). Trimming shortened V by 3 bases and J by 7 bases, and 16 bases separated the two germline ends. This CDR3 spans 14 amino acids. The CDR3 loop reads CSASLRVGRQPQHF. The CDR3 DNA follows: TGCAGTGCTAGCCTCAGGGTCGGTCGGCAGCCCCAGCATTTT.

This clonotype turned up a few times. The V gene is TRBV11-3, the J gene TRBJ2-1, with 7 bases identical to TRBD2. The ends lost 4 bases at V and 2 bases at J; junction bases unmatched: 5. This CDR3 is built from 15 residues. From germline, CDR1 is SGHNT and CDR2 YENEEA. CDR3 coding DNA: TGTGCCAGCAGCTCTGCCGGGACTACCTACAATGAGCAGTTCTTC. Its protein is CASSSAGTTYNEQFF.

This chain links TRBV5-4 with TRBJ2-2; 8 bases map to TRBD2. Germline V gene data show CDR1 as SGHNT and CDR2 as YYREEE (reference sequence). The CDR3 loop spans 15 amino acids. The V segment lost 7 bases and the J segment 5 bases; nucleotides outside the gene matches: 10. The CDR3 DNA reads TGTGCCAGCCGGCTAGCGGGCGCAGGGACCGGGGAGCTGTTTTTT. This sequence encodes CASRLAGAGTGELFF.

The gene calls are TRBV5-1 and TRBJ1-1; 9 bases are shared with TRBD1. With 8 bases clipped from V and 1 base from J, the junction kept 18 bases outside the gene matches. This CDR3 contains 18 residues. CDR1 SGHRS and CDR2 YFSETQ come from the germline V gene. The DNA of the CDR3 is TGCGCCAGTTCGGACAGGGGCTCGACCCGGCCAGGGAACACTGAAGCTTTCTTT. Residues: CASSDRGSTRPGNTEAFF. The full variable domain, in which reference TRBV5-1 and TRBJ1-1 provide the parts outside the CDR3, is KAGVTQTPRYLIKTRGQQVTLSCSPISGHRSVSWYQQTPGQGLQFLFEYFSETQRNKGNFPGRFSGRQFSNSRSEMNVSTLELGDSALYLCASSDRGSTRPGNTEAFFGQGTRLTVV.

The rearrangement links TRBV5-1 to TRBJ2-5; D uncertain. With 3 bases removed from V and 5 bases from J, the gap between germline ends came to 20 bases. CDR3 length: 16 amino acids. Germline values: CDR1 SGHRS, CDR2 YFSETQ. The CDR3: CASSSGLRATVETQYF. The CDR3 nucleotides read TGCGCCAGCAGCTCTGGCCTTAGGGCCACGGTGGAGACCCAGTACTTC.

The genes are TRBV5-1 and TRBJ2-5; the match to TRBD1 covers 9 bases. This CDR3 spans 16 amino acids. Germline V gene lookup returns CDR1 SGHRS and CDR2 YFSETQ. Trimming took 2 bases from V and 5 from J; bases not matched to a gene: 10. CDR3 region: CASSFRDRASRETQYF. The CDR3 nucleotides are TGCGCCAGCAGCTTCCGGGACAGGGCTTCACGCGAGACCCAGTACTTC.

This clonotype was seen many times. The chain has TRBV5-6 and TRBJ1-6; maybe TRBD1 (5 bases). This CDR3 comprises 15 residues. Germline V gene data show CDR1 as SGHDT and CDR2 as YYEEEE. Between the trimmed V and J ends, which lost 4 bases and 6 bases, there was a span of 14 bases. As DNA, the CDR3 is TGTGCCAGCAGCCGGGACCTCGGGAGTAATTCACCCCTCCACTTT. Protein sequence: CASSRDLGSNSPLHF.

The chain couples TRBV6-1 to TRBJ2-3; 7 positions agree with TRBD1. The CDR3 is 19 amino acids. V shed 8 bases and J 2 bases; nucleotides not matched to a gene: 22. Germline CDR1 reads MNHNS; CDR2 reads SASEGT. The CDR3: CASPRTPGQTDTNTDTQYF. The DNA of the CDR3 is TGTGCCAGCCCTAGGACGCCGGGACAGACGGATACTAACACAGATACGCAGTATTTT.

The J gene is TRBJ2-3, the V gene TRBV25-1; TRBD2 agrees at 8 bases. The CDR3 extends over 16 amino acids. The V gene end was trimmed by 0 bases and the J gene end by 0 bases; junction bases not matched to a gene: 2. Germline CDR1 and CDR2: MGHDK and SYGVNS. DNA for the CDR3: TGTGCCAGCAGTGAATACGGCGGGAGGAGCACAGATACGCAGTATTTT. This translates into CASSEYGGRSTDTQYF.

This chain's CDR3 is CATRGLAAKDTQYF. CDR3 bases: TGTGCCACCCGTGGACTAGCCGCAAAAGATACGCAGTATTTT. The chain is built from TRBV12-3 or TRBV12-4 and TRBJ2-3, with 8 bases lining up with TRBD2. CDR3 length equals 14 residues. Unmatched junction bases numbered 11, after V lost 10 bases and J lost 5 bases.

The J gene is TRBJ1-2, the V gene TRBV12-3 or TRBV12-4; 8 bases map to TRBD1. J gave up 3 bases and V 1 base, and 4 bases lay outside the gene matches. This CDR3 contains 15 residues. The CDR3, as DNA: TGTGCCAGCAGTTTAGGAGGGACAGGCCACTATGGCTACACCTTC. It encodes CASSLGGTGHYGYTF.

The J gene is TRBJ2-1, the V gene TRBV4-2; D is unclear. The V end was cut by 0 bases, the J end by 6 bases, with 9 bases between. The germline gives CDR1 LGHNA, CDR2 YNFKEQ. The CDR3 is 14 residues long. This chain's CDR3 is CASSQEPFGNEQFF. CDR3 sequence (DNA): TGTGCCAGCAGCCAAGAGCCGTTCGGCAATGAGCAGTTCTTC.

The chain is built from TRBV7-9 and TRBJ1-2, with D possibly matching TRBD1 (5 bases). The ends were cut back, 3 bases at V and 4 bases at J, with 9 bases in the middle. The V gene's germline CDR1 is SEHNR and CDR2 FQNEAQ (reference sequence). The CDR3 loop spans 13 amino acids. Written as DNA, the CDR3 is TGTGCCAGCAGCTTGCCGGGGGTCTATGGCTACACCTTC. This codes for CASSLPGVYGYTF.

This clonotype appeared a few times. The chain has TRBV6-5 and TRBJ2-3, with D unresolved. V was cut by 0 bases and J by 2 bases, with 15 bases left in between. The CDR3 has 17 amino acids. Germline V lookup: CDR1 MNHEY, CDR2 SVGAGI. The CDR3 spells CASSYSRSEADTDTQYF. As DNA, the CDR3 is TGTGCCAGCAGTTACTCGAGGAGTGAAGCAGACACAGATACGCAGTATTTT.

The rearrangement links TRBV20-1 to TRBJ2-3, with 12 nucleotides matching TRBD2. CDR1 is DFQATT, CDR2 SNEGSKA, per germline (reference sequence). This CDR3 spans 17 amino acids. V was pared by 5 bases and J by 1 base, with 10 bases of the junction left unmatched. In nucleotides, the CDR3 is TGCAGTGCTGAACTAGCGGGAGGTCCGGGGGGCACAGATACGCAGTATTTT. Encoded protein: CSAELAGGPGGTDTQYF.

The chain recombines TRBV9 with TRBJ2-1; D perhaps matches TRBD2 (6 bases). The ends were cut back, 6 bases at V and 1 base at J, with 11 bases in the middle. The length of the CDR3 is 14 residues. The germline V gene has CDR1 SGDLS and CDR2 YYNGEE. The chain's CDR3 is CASNPGTSYNEQFF. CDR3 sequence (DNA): TGTGCCAGCAACCCTGGGACTTCCTACAATGAGCAGTTCTTC.

CDR3 nucleotides: TGTGCCAGCAGTTTATGGGCGGGAGAGTACAATGAGCAGTTCTTC. Protein: CASSLWAGEYNEQFF. The chain recombines TRBV27 with TRBJ2-1; 7 nucleotides line up with TRBD2. Trimming removed 1 base from V and 4 bases from J; junction bases left unmatched: 4. Germline CDR1 is MNHEY and CDR2 is SMNVEV (reference sequence). The CDR3 is made up of 15 amino acids.

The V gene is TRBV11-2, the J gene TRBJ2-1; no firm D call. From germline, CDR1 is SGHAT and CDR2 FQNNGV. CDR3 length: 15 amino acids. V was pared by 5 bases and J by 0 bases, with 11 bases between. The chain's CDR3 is CASSPLSSSYNEQFF. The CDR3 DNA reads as TGTGCCAGCAGCCCCCTATCCAGCTCCTACAATGAGCAGTTCTTC.

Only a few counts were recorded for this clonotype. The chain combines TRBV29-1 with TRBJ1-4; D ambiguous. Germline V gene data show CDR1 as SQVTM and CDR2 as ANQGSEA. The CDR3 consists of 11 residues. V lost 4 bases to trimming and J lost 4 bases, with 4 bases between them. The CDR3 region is CSVGGNEKLFF. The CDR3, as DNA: TGCAGCGTTGGGGGTAATGAAAAACTGTTTTTT.